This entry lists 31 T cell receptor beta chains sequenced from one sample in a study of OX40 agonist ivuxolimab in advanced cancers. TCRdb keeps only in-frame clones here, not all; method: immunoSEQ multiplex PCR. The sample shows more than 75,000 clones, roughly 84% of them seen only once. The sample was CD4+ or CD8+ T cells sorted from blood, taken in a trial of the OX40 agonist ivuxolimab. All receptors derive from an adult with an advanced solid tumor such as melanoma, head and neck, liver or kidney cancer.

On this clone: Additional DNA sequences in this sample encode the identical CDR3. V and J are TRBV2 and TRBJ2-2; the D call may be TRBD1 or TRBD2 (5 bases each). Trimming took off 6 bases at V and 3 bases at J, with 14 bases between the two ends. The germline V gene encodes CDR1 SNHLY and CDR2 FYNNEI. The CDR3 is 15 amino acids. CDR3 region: CASSEGLADTGELFF. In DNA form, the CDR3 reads TGTGCCAGCAGCGAGGGGCTAGCTGACACCGGGGAGCTGTTTTTT.

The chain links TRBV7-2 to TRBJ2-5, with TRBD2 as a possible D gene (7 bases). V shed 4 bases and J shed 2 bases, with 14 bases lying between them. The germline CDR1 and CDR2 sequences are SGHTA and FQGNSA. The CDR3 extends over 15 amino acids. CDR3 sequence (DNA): TGTGCCAGCAGCTCGAGGGGGGGGACTCAAGAGACCCAGTACTTC. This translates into CASSSRGGTQETQYF.

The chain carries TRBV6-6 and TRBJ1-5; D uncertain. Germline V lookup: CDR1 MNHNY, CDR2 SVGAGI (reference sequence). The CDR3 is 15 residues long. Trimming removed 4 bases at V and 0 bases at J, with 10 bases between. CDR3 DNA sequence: TGTGCCAGCAGTTCTACGGAGAATAGCAATCAGCCCCAGCATTTT. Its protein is CASSSTENSNQPQHF.

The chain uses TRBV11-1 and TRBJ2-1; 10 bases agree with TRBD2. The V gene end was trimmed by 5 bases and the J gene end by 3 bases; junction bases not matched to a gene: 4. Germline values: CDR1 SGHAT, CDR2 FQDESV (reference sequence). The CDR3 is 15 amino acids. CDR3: CASSLSGGLYNEQFF. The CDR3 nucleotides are TGTGCCAGCAGCCTTAGCGGGGGGCTCTACAATGAGCAGTTCTTC.

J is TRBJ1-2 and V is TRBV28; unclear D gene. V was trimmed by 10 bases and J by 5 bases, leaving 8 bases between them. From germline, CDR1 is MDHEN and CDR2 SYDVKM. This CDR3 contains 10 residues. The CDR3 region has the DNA TGTGCCACCGACGGTTATGGCTACACCTTC. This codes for CATDGYGYTF.

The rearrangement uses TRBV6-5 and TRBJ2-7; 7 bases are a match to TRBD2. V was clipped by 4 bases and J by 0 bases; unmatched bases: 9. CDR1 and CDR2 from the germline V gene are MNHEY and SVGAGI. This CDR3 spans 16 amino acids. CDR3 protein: CASSSAWGGSSYEQYF. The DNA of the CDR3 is TGTGCCAGCAGTTCCGCCTGGGGCGGGAGCTCCTACGAGCAGTACTTC.

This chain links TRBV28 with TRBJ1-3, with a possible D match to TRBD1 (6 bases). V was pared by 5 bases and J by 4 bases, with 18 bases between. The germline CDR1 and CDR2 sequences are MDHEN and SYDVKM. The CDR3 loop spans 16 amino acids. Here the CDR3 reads CASSTPQGSLGNTIYF. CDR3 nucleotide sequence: TGTGCCAGCAGTACACCACAGGGTTCGTTGGGAAACACCATATATTTT.

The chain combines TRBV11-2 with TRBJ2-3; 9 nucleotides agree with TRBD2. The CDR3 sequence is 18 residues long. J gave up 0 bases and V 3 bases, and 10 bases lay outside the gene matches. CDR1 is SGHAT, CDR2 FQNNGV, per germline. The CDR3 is CASSFFTGTSSSTDTQYF. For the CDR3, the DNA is TGTGCCAGCAGCTTCTTCACCGGGACTAGCTCCAGCACAGATACGCAGTATTTT.

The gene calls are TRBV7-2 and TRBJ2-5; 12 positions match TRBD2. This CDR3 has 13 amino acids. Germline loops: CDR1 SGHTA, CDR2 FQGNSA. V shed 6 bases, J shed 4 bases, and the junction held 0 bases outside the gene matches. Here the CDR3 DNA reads TGTGCCAGCAGGGGACTAGCGGGAGAGACCCAGTACTTC. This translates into CASRGLAGETQYF.

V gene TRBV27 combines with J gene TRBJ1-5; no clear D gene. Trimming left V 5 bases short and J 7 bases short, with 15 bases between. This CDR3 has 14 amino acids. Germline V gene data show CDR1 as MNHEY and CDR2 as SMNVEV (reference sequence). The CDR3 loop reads CASSIDGPGQPQHF. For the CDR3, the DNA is TGTGCCAGCAGTATCGACGGTCCCGGGCAGCCCCAGCATTTT.

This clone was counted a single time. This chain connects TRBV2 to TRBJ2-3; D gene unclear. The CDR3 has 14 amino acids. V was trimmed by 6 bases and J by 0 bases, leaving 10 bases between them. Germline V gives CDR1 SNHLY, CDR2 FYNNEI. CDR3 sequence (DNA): TGTGCCAGCAGGGCTCGATCGAGCACAGATACGCAGTATTTT. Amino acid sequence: CASRARSSTDTQYF.

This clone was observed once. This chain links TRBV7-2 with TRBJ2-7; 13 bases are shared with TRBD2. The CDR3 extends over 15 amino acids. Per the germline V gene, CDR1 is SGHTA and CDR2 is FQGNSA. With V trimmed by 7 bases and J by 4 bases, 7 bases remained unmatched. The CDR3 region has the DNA TGTGCCAGCAAACGGACTAGCGGGGGAGGATACGAGCAGTACTTC. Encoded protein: CASKRTSGGGYEQYF.

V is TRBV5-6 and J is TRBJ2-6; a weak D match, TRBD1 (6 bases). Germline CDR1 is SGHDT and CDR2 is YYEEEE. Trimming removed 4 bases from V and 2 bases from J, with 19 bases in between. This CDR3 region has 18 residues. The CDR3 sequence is CASSLRRIRGTGANVLTF. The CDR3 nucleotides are TGTGCCAGCAGCCTAAGGAGGATAAGGGGGACTGGGGCCAACGTCCTGACTTTC.

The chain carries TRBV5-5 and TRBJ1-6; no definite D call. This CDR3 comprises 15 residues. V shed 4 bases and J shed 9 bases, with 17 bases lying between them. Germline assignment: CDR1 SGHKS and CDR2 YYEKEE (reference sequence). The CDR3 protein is CASSADSFLGSPLHF. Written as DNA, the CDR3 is TGTGCCAGCAGCGCCGACTCATTTTTGGGTTCACCCCTCCACTTT.

This CDR3 reads CASSVQGSTEAFF. The CDR3 DNA follows: TGTGCCAGCAGCGTCCAGGGGAGCACTGAAGCTTTCTTT. This chain uses TRBV7-3 with TRBJ1-1; D perhaps matches TRBD1 (6 bases). The CDR3 runs 13 residues. V lost 5 bases to trimming and J lost 4 bases, with 11 bases between them. CDR1 is SGHTA, CDR2 FQGTGA, per germline.

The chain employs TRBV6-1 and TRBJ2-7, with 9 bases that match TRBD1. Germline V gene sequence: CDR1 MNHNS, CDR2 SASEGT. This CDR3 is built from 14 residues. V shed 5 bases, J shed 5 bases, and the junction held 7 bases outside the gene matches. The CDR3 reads CASSPPQGAHEQYF. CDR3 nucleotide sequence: TGTGCCAGCAGTCCGCCACAGGGGGCCCACGAGCAGTACTTC.

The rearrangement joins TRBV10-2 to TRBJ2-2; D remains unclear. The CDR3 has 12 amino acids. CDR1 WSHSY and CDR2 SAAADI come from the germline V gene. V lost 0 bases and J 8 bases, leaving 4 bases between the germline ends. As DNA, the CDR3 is TGCGCCAGCAGTGAGTCGACGGGGGAGCTGTTTTTT. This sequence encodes CASSESTGELFF.

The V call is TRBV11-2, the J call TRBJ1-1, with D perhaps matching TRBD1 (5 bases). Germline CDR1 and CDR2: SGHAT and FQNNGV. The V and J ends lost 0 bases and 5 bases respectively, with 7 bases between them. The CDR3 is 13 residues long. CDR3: CASSLDQGTEAFF. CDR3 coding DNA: TGTGCCAGCAGCTTAGATCAGGGAACTGAAGCTTTCTTT. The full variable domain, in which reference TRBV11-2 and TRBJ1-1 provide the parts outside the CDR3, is EAGVAQSPRYKIIEKRQSVAFWCNPISGHATLYWYQQILGQGPKLLIQFQNNGVVDDSQLPKDRFSAERLKGVDSTLKIQPAKLEDSAVYLCASSLDQGTEAFFGQGTRLTVV.

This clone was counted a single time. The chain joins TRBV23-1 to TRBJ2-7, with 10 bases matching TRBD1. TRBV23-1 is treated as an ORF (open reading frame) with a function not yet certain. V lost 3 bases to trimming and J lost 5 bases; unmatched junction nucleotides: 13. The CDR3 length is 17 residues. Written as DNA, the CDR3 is TGCGCCAGCAGTCATACGACAGGGGGCAACTTCTCGCACGAGCAGTACGTC. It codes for CASSHTTGGNFSHEQYV.

CDR3 sequence (DNA): TGTGCCAGTAGTAGGGACCGGGACCACTATGGCTACACCTTC. This gives the protein CASSRDRDHYGYTF. The V call is TRBV19, the J call TRBJ1-2, with D perhaps TRBD1 (5 bases). The V gene lost 4 bases and the J gene lost 3 bases, with 12 bases spanning the gap. The CDR3 is 14 residues long. Germline assignment: CDR1 LNHDA and CDR2 SQIVND (reference sequence).

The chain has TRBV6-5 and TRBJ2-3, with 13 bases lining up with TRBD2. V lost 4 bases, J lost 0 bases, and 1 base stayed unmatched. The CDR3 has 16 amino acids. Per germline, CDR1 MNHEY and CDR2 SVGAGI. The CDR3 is CASSWTSGGSTDTQYF. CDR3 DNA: TGTGCCAGCAGTTGGACTAGCGGGGGTAGCACAGATACGCAGTATTTT.

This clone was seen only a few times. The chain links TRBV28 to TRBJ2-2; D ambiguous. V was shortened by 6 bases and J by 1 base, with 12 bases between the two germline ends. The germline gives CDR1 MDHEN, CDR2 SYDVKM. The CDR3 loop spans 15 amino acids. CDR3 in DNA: TGTGCCAGCAGGCGGCCGCTATTGAACACCGGGGAGCTGTTTTTT. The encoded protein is CASRRPLLNTGELFF.

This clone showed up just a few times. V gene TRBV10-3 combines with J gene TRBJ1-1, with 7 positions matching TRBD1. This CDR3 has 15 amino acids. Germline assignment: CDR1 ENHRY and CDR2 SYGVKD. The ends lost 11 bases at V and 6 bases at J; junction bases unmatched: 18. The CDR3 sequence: CAVNQGRTGEAEAFF. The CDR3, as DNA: TGTGCCGTCAATCAGGGGCGCACAGGGGAGGCTGAAGCTTTCTTT.

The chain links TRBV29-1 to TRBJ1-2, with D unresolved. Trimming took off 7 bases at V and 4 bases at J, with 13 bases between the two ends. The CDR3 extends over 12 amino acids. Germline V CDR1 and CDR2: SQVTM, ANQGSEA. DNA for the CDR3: TGCAGCGGGTTAACTGGCCTCTATGGCTACACCTTC. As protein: CSGLTGLYGYTF.

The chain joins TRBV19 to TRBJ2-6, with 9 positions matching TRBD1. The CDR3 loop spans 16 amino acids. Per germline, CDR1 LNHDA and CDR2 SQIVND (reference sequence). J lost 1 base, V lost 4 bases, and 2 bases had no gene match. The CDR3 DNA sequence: TGTGCCAGTAGTAGGGACAGGGCTTCTGGGGCCAACGTCCTGACTTTC. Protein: CASSRDRASGANVLTF. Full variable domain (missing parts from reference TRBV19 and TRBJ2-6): DGGITQSPKYLFRKEGQNVTLSCEQNLNHDAMYWYRQDPGQGLRLIYYSQIVNDFQKGDIAEGYSVSREKKESFPLTVTSAQKNPTAFYLCASSRDRASGANVLTFGAGSRLTVL.

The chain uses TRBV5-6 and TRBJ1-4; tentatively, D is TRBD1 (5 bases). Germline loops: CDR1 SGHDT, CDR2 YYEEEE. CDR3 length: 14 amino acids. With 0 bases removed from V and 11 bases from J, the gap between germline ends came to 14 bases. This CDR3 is CASSLGQGVKKLFF. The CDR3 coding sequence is TGTGCCAGCAGCTTGGGTCAGGGTGTGAAGAAACTGTTTTTT.

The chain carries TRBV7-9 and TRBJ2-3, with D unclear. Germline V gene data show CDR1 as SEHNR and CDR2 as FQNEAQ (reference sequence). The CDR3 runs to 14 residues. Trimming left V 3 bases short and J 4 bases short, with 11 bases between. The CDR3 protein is CASSFSRGADTQYF. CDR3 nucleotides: TGTGCCAGCAGCTTCTCGCGTGGGGCAGATACGCAGTATTTT.

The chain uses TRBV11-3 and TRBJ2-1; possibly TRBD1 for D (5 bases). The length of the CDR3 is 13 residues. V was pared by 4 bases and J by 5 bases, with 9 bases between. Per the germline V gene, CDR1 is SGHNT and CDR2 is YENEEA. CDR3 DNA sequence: TGTGCCAGCAGCTCGGACACTCACAATGAGCAGTTCTTC. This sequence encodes CASSSDTHNEQFF.

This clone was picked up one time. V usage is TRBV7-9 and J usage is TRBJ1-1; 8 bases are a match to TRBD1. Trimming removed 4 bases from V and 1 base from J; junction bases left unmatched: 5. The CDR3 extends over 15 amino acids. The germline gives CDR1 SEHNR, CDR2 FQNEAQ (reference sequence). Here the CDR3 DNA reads TGTGCCAGCAGCTCGGACAGGGTAGGGAACACTGAAGCTTTCTTT. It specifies CASSSDRVGNTEAFF.

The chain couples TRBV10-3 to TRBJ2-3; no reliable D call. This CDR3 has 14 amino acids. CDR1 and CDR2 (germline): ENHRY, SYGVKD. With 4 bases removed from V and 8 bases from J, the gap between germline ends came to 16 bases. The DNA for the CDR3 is TGTGCCATCAGTGGGTCTGAGCGCGCCATTACGCAGTATTTT. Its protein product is CAISGSERAITQYF.

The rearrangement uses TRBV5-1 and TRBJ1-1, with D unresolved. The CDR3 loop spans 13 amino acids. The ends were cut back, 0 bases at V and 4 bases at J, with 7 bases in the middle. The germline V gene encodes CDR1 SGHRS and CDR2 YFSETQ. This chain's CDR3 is CASSLVASTEAFF. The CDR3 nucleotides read TGCGCCAGCAGCTTGGTGGCAAGCACTGAAGCTTTCTTT. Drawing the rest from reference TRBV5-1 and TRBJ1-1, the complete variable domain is KAGVTQTPRYLIKTRGQQVTLSCSPISGHRSVSWYQQTPGQGLQFLFEYFSETQRNKGNFPGRFSGRQFSNSRSEMNVSTLELGDSALYLCASSLVASTEAFFGQGTRLTVV.